The 26 T cell receptor beta chains below come from one sample, sequenced in a study of response to subunit inactivated influenza vaccine. TCRdb processed the RT-PCR reads anew with MiXCR; each CDR3 protein has one entry. The sample has roughly 500,000 distinct CDR3 sequences, about 15% seen once; the top ten hold roughly 3%. This material consisted of CD4+ T cells sorted from PBMCs, taken around 2 years after vaccination. Every receptor here comes from a man aged 45 to 75 who received an inactivated influenza vaccine.

This clonotype was found many times. The V gene is TRBV28, the J gene TRBJ2-1; D is uncertain. Germline V gene data show CDR1 as MDHEN and CDR2 as SYDVKM. V lost 5 bases and J lost 10, with 12 bases in between. The CDR3 is made up of 12 amino acids. The chain's CDR3 is CASSHPTKEQFF. The CDR3 bases are TGTGCCAGCAGTCACCCGACGAAGGAGCAGTTCTTC.

This clonotype was picked up a small number of times. This chain connects TRBV9 to TRBJ1-3, with unresolved D. The germline V and J ends were trimmed by 4 bases and 7 bases, with 12 bases remaining between them. CDR3 length: 13 amino acids. Germline CDR1 reads SGDLS; CDR2 reads YYNGEE. This chain's CDR3 is CASSPFVGNTIYF. In DNA, the CDR3 is TGTGCCAGCAGCCCCTTCGTGGGGAACACCATATATTTT.

J is TRBJ1-1 and V is TRBV10-3; D is ambiguous. Germline CDR1 reads ENHRY; CDR2 reads SYGVKD. The CDR3 extends over 13 amino acids. Trimming cost V 6 bases and J 0 bases, with 8 bases left between them. The CDR3 sequence: CAIRRDMNTEAFF. As DNA, the CDR3 is TGTGCCATCAGGAGAGATATGAACACTGAAGCTTTCTTT.

This clonotype was counted only a few times. The chain combines TRBV20-1 with TRBJ2-1; 12 positions agree with TRBD2. The CDR3 is 13 residues long. J was trimmed by 7 bases and V by 5 bases; bases with no gene match: 3. Germline V gives CDR1 DFQATT, CDR2 SNEGSKA (reference sequence). The CDR3 loop is CSAGLAGGNEQFF. Here the CDR3 DNA reads TGCAGTGCTGGTCTAGCGGGGGGGAATGAGCAGTTCTTC.

The chain couples TRBV7-2 to TRBJ1-3; D is perhaps TRBD1 (5 bases). The germline CDR1 and CDR2 sequences are SGHTA and FQGNSA. This CDR3 spans 16 amino acids. V lost 4 bases and J 6 bases, leaving 19 bases between the germline ends. CDR3 region: CASSSMTAFRLNTIYF. The CDR3, as DNA: TGTGCCAGCAGCTCGATGACAGCCTTCCGATTAAACACCATATATTTT.

The V gene is TRBV7-2, the J gene TRBJ2-1; D is possibly TRBD2 (5 bases). CDR1 is SGHTA, CDR2 FQGNSA, per germline. There are 12 residues in the CDR3. Trimming removed 5 bases from V and 12 bases from J, with 14 bases in between. The CDR3 loop reads CASSTFGERQFF. Here the CDR3 DNA reads TGTGCCAGCAGCACGTTTGGGGAGAGGCAGTTCTTC.

The chain is built from TRBV2 and TRBJ2-1, with D hard to call. Germline lookup yields CDR1 SNHLY and CDR2 FYNNEI. The CDR3 contains 14 residues. V dropped 6 bases and J dropped 6 bases, with 15 bases sitting between them. CDR3 protein: CASRKDLGLNEQFF. DNA of the CDR3: TGTGCCAGCAGAAAGGATCTAGGTCTCAATGAGCAGTTCTTC.

This clonotype was recorded a few times. The chain uses TRBV4-3 and TRBJ1-4, with D possibly matching TRBD1 (5 bases). Per germline, CDR1 LGHNA and CDR2 YSLEER. Trimming pared 1 base from V and 4 bases from J, leaving 13 bases between. This CDR3 spans 16 amino acids. This CDR3 is CASSQVLGAFNEKLFF. The CDR3 DNA is TGCGCCAGCAGCCAAGTATTAGGGGCCTTTAATGAAAAACTGTTTTTT.

This clonotype was observed a handful of times. The V call is TRBV20-1, the J call TRBJ2-5; D may match TRBD1 or TRBD2 (5 bases each). Per the germline V gene, CDR1 is DFQATT and CDR2 is SNEGSKA (reference sequence). This CDR3 is built from 15 residues. Between the trimmed V and J ends, which lost 1 base and 1 base, there was a span of 13 bases. CDR3 DNA sequence: TGCAGTGCTAGAGGGTTTGGGGACGGCCAAGAGACCCAGTACTTC. This encodes CSARGFGDGQETQYF.

This clonotype was seen more than once but under ten times. V is TRBV29-1 and J is TRBJ2-5, with TRBD2 matching over 12 bases. The trim removed 6 bases at V and 4 bases at J, leaving 9 bases unmatched. Germline V gene lookup returns CDR1 SQVTM and CDR2 ANQGSEA. The CDR3 has 15 residues. The DNA of the CDR3 is TGCAGCGTCGGCCGACTAGCGGGAGCGAGAGAGACCCAGTACTTC. The encoded protein is CSVGRLAGARETQYF.

This clonotype has only a few counts. CDR3 protein: CASSGRTPGHLSYEQYF. CDR3 DNA: TGTGCCAGCAGTGGGCGGACTCCGGGACACCTCTCCTACGAGCAGTACTTC. V and J are TRBV6-2 or TRBV6-3 and TRBJ2-7; possible D gene TRBD1, 6 bases. The ends were cut back, 5 bases at V and 0 bases at J, with 20 bases in the middle. The CDR3 totals 17 residues. The germline CDR1 and CDR2 sequences are MNHEY and SVGEGT.

This clonotype has a handful of counts. The rearrangement uses TRBV5-5 and TRBJ2-5, with D maybe TRBD1 (5 bases). Germline V gene sequence: CDR1 SGHKS, CDR2 YYEKEE (reference sequence). V lost 4 bases and J lost 3, with 13 bases in between. This CDR3 spans 14 amino acids. DNA for the CDR3: TGTGCCAGCAGCCCAGTCTCCAGGGAAGAGACCCAGTACTTC. Protein: CASSPVSREETQYF. The whole variable domain, remainder taken from reference TRBV5-5 and TRBJ2-5, is DAGVTQSPTHLIKTRGQQVTLRCSPISGHKSVSWYQQVLGQGPQFIFQYYEKEERGRGNFPDRFSARQFPNYSSELNVNALLLGDSALYLCASSPVSREETQYFGPGTRLLVL.

The CDR3 region is CASTRMRDNTDTQYF. The CDR3 DNA follows: TGTGCCAGCACTCGGATGCGGGATAACACAGATACGCAGTATTTT. V and J are TRBV11-2 and TRBJ2-3; weak D call: TRBD2 (6 bases). The germline CDR1 and CDR2 sequences are SGHAT and FQNNGV. This CDR3 spans 15 amino acids. V dropped 7 bases and J dropped 2 bases, with 16 bases sitting between them.

A few counts support this clonotype. The chain uses TRBV29-1 and TRBJ2-3; D unresolved. Germline-derived CDR1 and CDR2 are SQVTM and ANQGSEA. Trimming stripped 0 bases from V and 6 bases from J, with 10 bases between. CDR3 length: 13 residues. This CDR3 is CSVEDRAADTQYF. The DNA of the CDR3 is TGCAGCGTTGAAGATAGGGCAGCGGATACGCAGTATTTT.

This clonotype was counted at least ten times. The CDR3, as DNA: TGTGCCAGCAGCTTACCACCGAGTGAAGCTTTCTTT. Its protein product is CASSLPPSEAFF. The gene calls are TRBV7-8 and TRBJ1-1; D unresolved. The V end lost 2 bases, the J end lost 7 bases, and 8 bases lay between the germline ends. CDR3 length equals 12 residues. Germline V gene lookup returns CDR1 SGHVS and CDR2 FQNEAQ. The whole variable domain, filled in from reference TRBV7-8 and TRBJ1-1, reads GAGVSQSPRYKVAKRGQDVALRCDPISGHVSLFWYQQALGQGPEFLTYFQNEAQLDKSGLPSDRFFAERPEGSVSTLKIQRTQQEDSAVYLCASSLPPSEAFFGQGTRLTVV.

The chain combines TRBV18 with TRBJ2-3, with 7 bases lining up with TRBD2. There are 16 residues in the CDR3. Germline CDR1 reads KGHSH; CDR2 reads LQKENI. Trimming at V came to 0 bases and at J to 5 bases, leaving 8 bases not matched to a gene. The CDR3 loop reads CASSPPAAGTGDTQYF. The CDR3 nucleotides are TGTGCCAGCTCACCACCGGCAGCGGGGACTGGAGATACGCAGTATTTT.

This clonotype was counted only a few times. The CDR3 DNA reads as TGTGCCACCAGTGATTCGTACAATGAGCAGTTCTTC. Encoded protein: CATSDSYNEQFF. This chain uses TRBV24-1 with TRBJ2-1; D is undetermined. CDR1 is KGHDR, CDR2 SFDVKD, per germline. V lost 2 bases and J 4 bases, leaving 2 bases between the germline ends. The CDR3 spans 12 residues.

The rearrangement joins TRBV6-6 to TRBJ2-6; 9 bases are shared with TRBD1. The trim removed 4 bases at V and 14 bases at J, leaving 6 bases unmatched. Germline assignment: CDR1 MNHNY and CDR2 SVGAGI (reference sequence). The CDR3 is 13 amino acids. The CDR3 DNA sequence: TGTGCCAGCAGTTCATGGGACAGGGAGATCCTGACTTTC. Translated: CASSSWDREILTF.

The table lists this clonotype with a few counts. This chain joins TRBV24-1 and TRBJ2-1, with TRBD1 identical over 8 bases. CDR3 length: 18 residues. The germline gives CDR1 KGHDR, CDR2 SFDVKD. V was pared by 3 bases and J by 0 bases, with 9 bases of the junction left unmatched. CDR3 bases: TGTGCCACCAGTGATGTATGGACAGGGTACAGCTCCTACAATGAGCAGTTCTTC. Translating it yields CATSDVWTGYSSYNEQFF.

This clonotype was seen a single time. This chain uses TRBV18 with TRBJ1-1, with TRBD1 identical over 7 bases. The CDR3 extends over 13 amino acids. The germline gives CDR1 KGHSH, CDR2 LQKENI. Germline trimming cut 4 bases from V and 7 bases from J; bases unmatched to any gene: 6. The CDR3 sequence is CASSLRQGDEAFF. CDR3 DNA: TGTGCCAGCTCACTCCGACAGGGCGATGAAGCTTTCTTT.

V and J are TRBV2 and TRBJ2-7, with TRBD1 identical over 9 bases. The V segment lost 4 bases and the J segment 3 bases; nucleotides outside the gene matches: 10. Germline V gene lookup returns CDR1 SNHLY and CDR2 FYNNEI. CDR3 length: 16 amino acids. This CDR3 reads CASSAGTGRGGYEQYF. CDR3 nucleotides: TGTGCCAGCAGTGCTGGGACAGGGCGAGGTGGCTACGAGCAGTACTTC.

This clonotype appeared a few times. The chain joins TRBV6-5 to TRBJ2-7; perhaps TRBD2 as D (5 bases). The CDR3 is made up of 13 amino acids. Germline CDR1 and CDR2: MNHEY and SVGAGI. Deletions cut 1 base from V and 6 bases from J, with 10 bases between. CDR3 sequence (DNA): TGTGCCAGCAGTTACTGGAGAGGGAGCGAGCAGTACTTC. Translating it yields CASSYWRGSEQYF.

The chain couples TRBV4-3 to TRBJ2-3; D is perhaps TRBD2 (7 bases). This CDR3 contains 16 residues. V dropped 1 base and J dropped 6 bases, with 17 bases sitting between them. Germline CDR1 reads LGHNA; CDR2 reads YSLEER. The CDR3, as DNA: TGCGCCAGCAGCCAAGCTTTAAAGGGGGGGGTCGATACGCAGTATTTT. This gives the protein CASSQALKGGVDTQYF.

This clonotype was observed at least ten times. This chain links TRBV2 with TRBJ1-4; tentative D call: TRBD1 (6 bases). Germline CDR1 is SNHLY and CDR2 is FYNNEI. The V gene lost 8 bases and the J gene lost 8 bases, with 12 bases spanning the gap. CDR3 length: 12 residues. Written as DNA, the CDR3 is TGTGCCAGCCGTAAACAGGGCGAAAAACTGTTTTTT. This gives the protein CASRKQGEKLFF.

A few counts support this clonotype. This chain joins TRBV7-2 and TRBJ2-2, with TRBD2 matching 7 bases. The V and J ends lost 0 bases and 4 bases, in that order; junction bases with no gene match: 5. Germline CDR1 and CDR2: SGHTA and FQGNSA. The CDR3 has 16 amino acids. CDR3 in amino acids: CASSLAGGRTTGELFF. The CDR3 region has the DNA TGTGCCAGCAGCTTAGCTGGCGGGAGAACCACCGGGGAGCTGTTTTTT. Variable domain in full (rest from reference TRBV7-2 and TRBJ2-2): GAGVSQSPSNKVTEKGKDVELRCDPISGHTALYWYRQSLGQGLEFLIYFQGNSAPDKSGLPSDRFSAERTGGSVSTLTIQRTQQEDSAVYLCASSLAGGRTTGELFFGEGSRLTVL.

Only a few counts were recorded for this clonotype. The chain has TRBV7-8 and TRBJ2-1, with D tentatively TRBD1 (7 bases). Trimming left V 1 base short and J 5 bases short, with 12 bases between. CDR1 and CDR2 from the germline V gene are SGHVS and FQNEAQ. This CDR3 is 15 amino acids long. The CDR3 loop reads CASSLVRGVNNEQFF. The CDR3 DNA reads as TGTGCCAGCAGCTTAGTCAGGGGGGTAAACAATGAGCAGTTCTTC.